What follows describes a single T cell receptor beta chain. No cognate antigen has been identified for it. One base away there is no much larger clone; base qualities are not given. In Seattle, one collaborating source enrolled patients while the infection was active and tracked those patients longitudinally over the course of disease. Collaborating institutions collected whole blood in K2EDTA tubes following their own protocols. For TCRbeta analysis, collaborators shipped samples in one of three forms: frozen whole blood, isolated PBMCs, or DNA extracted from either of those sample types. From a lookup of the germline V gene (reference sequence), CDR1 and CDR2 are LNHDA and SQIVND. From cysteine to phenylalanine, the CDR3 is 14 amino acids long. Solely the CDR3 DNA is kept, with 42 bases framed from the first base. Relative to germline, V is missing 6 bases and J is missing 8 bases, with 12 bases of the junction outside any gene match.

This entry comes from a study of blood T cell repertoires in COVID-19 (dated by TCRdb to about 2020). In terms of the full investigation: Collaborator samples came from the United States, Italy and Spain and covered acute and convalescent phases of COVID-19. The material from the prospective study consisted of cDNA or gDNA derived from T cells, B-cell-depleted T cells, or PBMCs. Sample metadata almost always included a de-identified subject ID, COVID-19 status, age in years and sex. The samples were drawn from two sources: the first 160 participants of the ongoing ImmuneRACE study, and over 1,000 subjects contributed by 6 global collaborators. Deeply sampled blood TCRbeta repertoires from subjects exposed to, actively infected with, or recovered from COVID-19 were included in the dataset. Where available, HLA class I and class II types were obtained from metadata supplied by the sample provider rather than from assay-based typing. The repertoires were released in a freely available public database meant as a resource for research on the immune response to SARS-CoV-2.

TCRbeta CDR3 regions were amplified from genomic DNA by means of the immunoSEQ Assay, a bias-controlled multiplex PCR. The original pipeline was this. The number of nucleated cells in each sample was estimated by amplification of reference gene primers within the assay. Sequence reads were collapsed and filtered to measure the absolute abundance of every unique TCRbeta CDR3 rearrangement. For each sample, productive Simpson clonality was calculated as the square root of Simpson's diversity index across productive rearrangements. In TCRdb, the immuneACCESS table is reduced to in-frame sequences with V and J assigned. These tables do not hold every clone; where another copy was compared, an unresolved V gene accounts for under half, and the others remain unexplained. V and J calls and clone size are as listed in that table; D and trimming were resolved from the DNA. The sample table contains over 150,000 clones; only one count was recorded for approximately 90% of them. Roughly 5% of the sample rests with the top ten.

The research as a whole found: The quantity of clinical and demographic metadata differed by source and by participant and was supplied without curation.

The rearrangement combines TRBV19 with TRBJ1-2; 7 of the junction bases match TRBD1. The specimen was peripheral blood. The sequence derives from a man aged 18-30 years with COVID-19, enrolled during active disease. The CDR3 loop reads CASSLGGGRRGYTF. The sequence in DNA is TGTGCCAGTAGCTTAGGAGGGGGCCGGCGGGGCTACACCTTC.